These 6 T cell receptor beta chains were sequenced from one sample in a study of blood T cell repertoires in COVID-19. Sequenced by immunoSEQ multiplex PCR; TCRdb stores in-frame clones only, minus some. The sample yields some 130,000 clones, about 91% seen once. Material for sequencing was peripheral blood. All receptors come from a man aged 45 to 65 with acute or convalescent COVID-19.

The chain joins TRBV14 to TRBJ1-1; a possible D gene is TRBD1 (6 bases). The CDR3 has 16 amino acids. V lost 6 bases to trimming and J lost 1 base, with 18 bases between them. CDR1 SGHDN and CDR2 FVKESK come from the germline V gene. CDR3: CASRSYGGGENTEAFF. The CDR3 DNA is TGTGCCAGCAGATCATACGGGGGGGGCGAGAACACTGAAGCTTTCTTT.

Worth noting for this clone: A read error may account for a junction end that differs from germline. The J gene is TRBJ2-1, the V gene TRBV5-1; D might be TRBD1 (7 bases). The CDR3 covers 10 residues. Germline V gene data show CDR1 as SGHRS and CDR2 as YFSETQ. The CDR3 DNA follows: TGCGCCACCCCCAGGGGGGAGCAGCTCTTC. Translated: CATPRGEQLF. Full variable domain (missing parts from reference TRBV5-1 and TRBJ2-1): KAGVTQTPRYLIKTRGQQVTLSCSPISGHRSVSWYQQTPGQGLQFLFEYFSETQRNKGNFPGRFSGRQFSNSRSEMNVSTLELGDSALYLCATPRGEQLFGPGTRLTVL.

This clone was seen a single time. The chain recombines TRBV3-1 (or the pseudogene TRBV3-2) with TRBJ1-1, with 7 nucleotides matching TRBD1. Germline V gene data show CDR1 as LGHDT and CDR2 as YNNKEL (reference sequence). Trimming removed 4 bases from V and 9 bases from J; junction bases left unmatched: 8. The CDR3 totals 13 residues. This CDR3 reads CASSLYGDRKAFF. The CDR3 DNA is TGTGCCAGCAGCCTATATGGGGACAGAAAAGCTTTCTTT.

V gene TRBV7-9 combines with J gene TRBJ2-2; D gene ambiguous. Germline V gene sequence: CDR1 SEHNR, CDR2 FQNEAQ (reference sequence). The V end was cut by 1 base, the J end by 5 bases, with 11 bases between. The CDR3 spans 15 residues. The DNA of the CDR3 is TGTGCCAGCAGCTTAGGTAACAGCCTAACCGGGGAGCTGTTTTTT. Its translation: CASSLGNSLTGELFF.

V usage is TRBV30 and J usage is TRBJ1-3; perhaps TRBD1 as D (6 bases). CDR1 and CDR2 from the germline V gene are GTSNPN and SVGIG (reference sequence). This CDR3 spans 15 amino acids. V gave up 2 bases and J gave up 0 bases, with 11 bases separating them. CDR3 in DNA: TGTGCCTGGAGTCTCGGGACATACTCTGGAAACACCATATATTTT. As protein: CAWSLGTYSGNTIYF.

V usage is TRBV2 and J usage is TRBJ1-2, with D possibly matching TRBD1 (5 bases). The CDR3 is made up of 15 amino acids. V gave up 1 base and J gave up 7 bases, with 16 bases separating them. The V gene's germline CDR1 is SNHLY and CDR2 FYNNEI. The CDR3 loop reads CASSEVYSGRFGYTF. CDR3 bases: TGTGCCAGCAGTGAAGTCTACTCAGGGAGGTTTGGCTACACCTTC.